Shown below are 8 T cell receptor beta chains from a single sample sequenced in a study of T cells in Graves' hyperthyroidism and ophthalmopathy. From RNA transcripts, TCR beta CDR3 regions were amplified. TCR CDR3 regions were first amplified by RT-PCR with HTBI primers. Via MiXCR, TCRdb re-called the multiplex PCR reads, giving one row per CDR3 protein. In the table there are 700,000 to 850,000 distinct CDR3 sequences, 30% to 40% of which are singletons. Sequences were obtained from blood. These receptors all stem from a woman in her forties with Graves' hyperthyroidism.

V usage is TRBV7-3 and J usage is TRBJ2-7, with TRBD2 matching 9 bases. The J call is uncertain, as TRBJ2-1 better fits the DNA end. The CDR3 loop spans 15 amino acids. CDR1 is SGHTA and CDR2 is FQGTGA in the germline V gene. The CDR3 protein is CASSLVASGMNEQFF. CDR3 nucleotides: TGTGCCAGCAGCTTAGTGGCTAGCGGGATGAATGAGCAGTTCTTC.

This clonotype has a handful of counts. Germline and junction disagree at one end, which may indicate a read error. V gene TRBV29-1 combines with J gene TRBJ1-1, with a tentative D call TRBD1 (5 bases). The CDR3 runs 15 residues. Per germline, CDR1 SQVTM and CDR2 ANQGSEA. CDR3 amino acids: CSVEDRGLMNTEALF. CDR3 bases: TGCAGCGTTGAAGATCGGGGCCTCATGAACACTGAAGCTCTCTTT.

CDR3 amino acids: CASSHGRGSTMNTEAFF. CDR3 coding DNA: TGCGCCAGCAGCCATGGCAGGGGCTCAACTATGAACACTGAAGCTTTCTTT. This rearrangement joins TRBV4-3 to TRBJ1-1, with D possibly TRBD1 on 6 matching bases. Germline loops: CDR1 LGHNA, CDR2 YSLEER. The CDR3 has 17 amino acids. V shed 3 bases and J shed 0 bases, with 17 bases lying between them.

This clonotype was seen a few times. The chain recombines TRBV12-3 or TRBV12-4 with TRBJ2-7; D remains ambiguous. The CDR3 sequence is 13 residues long. V lost 5 bases and J 3 bases, leaving 11 bases between the germline ends. The CDR3 sequence: CASSRLGLYEQYF. CDR3 sequence (DNA): TGTGCCAGCAGTCGGCTGGGCCTCTACGAGCAGTACTTC.

The gene calls are TRBV12-3 or TRBV12-4 and TRBJ1-2; the D is unclear. The CDR3 spans 13 residues. The V and J ends lost 5 bases and 8 bases respectively, with 15 bases between them. As DNA, the CDR3 is TGTGCCAGCAGTCTAGGTGGGCGTTGGGGCTACACCTTC. This sequence encodes CASSLGGRWGYTF.

Only a few counts were recorded for this clonotype. The gene calls are TRBV12-3 or TRBV12-4 and TRBJ1-1; maybe TRBD1 (5 bases). V lost 6 bases, J lost 1 base, and 12 bases lay in between. This CDR3 region has 14 residues. CDR3: CASRKSQGNTEAFF. CDR3 coding DNA: TGTGCCAGCAGAAAGTCCCAGGGGAACACTGAAGCTTTCTTT.

Concerning this clonotype: An end of the junction differs from the germline gene, which may be a read error. The V gene is TRBV7-8, the J gene TRBJ1-6; D gene ambiguous. The CDR3 totals 9 residues. In germline, CDR1 is SGHVS, CDR2 FQNEAQ. CDR3 coding DNA: TGTGCCAGCAGCGAGCGGGTATTGTTT. Amino acids: CASSERVLF. The variable domain in full, with the rest retrieved from reference TRBV7-8 and TRBJ1-6, is GAGVSQSPRYKVAKRGQDVALRCDPISGHVSLFWYQQALGQGPEFLTYFQNEAQLDKSGLPSDRFFAERPEGSVSTLKIQRTQQEDSAVYLCASSERVLFGNGTRLTVT.

This clonotype was seen a handful of times. The chain links TRBV20-1 to TRBJ1-1; D unresolved. Germline values: CDR1 DFQATT, CDR2 SNEGSKA (reference sequence). V dropped 3 bases and J dropped 0 bases, with 11 bases sitting between them. This CDR3 contains 14 residues. The CDR3, as DNA: TGCAGTGCTAGCCCCGGGCATTTGAACACTGAAGCTTTCTTT. As protein: CSASPGHLNTEAFF.